These T cell receptor beta chains were read from a single sample in a study of T cell responses to AZD1222 COVID-19 vaccine. Profiled with immunoSEQ multiplex PCR; TCRdb holds only in-frame clones, not every one. The table has more than 95,000 clones, roughly nine tenths seen once; the top ten hold about 27%. The sequenced sample was peripheral blood, obtained on day 0 of AZD1222 vaccination. Source of these receptors: an adult in good health. The CDR3 runs from the conserved cysteine through the conserved F or W. Each record gives: clone size, D gene, V gene, CDR3 protein. D genes are given only for firm matches. Only part of the rows carry a size: once, few, many, or a class if the clone is expanded.

size: .; D: .; V: TRBV12-5; CDR3: CASGVVLGANTGELFF
size: .; D: .; V: TRBV27; CDR3: CASSLRTTGYNEQFF
size: .; D: TRBD2; V: TRBV3-1/TRBV3-2; CDR3: CASSQDLGLADEQYF
size: .; D: TRBD1; V: TRBV5-1; CDR3: CASSFGTGGLNGYTF
size: .; D: .; V: TRBV9; CDR3: CASSAAKGGNTEAFF
size: once; D: .; V: TRBV6-5; CDR3: CASSYSVQASNYGYTF
size: .; D: .; V: TRBV5-6; CDR3: CASSPLIAGAGANVLTF
size: once; D: .; V: TRBV25-1; CDR3: CASSTSPYSGFSTDTQYF
size: .; D: .; V: TRBV6-5; CDR3: CASKGGGASTGELFF
size: .; D: .; V: TRBV18; CDR3: CASSPDSNTGELFF
size: .; D: .; V: TRBV7-3; CDR3: CASSPRAGSGELFF
size: .; D: .; V: TRBV2; CDR3: CASNRGLNTGELFF
size: .; D: .; V: TRBV7-9; CDR3: CASSTSALSTDTQYF
size: .; D: .; V: TRBV18; CDR3: CASSPNRQTEAFF
size: .; D: .; V: TRBV6-5; CDR3: CASSPRGRGNEKLFF
size: .; D: .; V: TRBV6-5; CDR3: CASRGWTTSGNTIYF
size: .; D: TRBD2; V: TRBV13; CDR3: CASSFPGGIYNEQFF
size: .; D: TRBD2; V: TRBV3-1/TRBV3-2; CDR3: CASSSGTSGRKNEQFF
size: .; D: .; V: TRBV9; CDR3: CASSVGRPNTEAFF
size: .; D: .; V: TRBV5-1; CDR3: CASSLEDSGNTIYF
size: .; D: .; V: TRBV9; CDR3: CASSPRQGRETQYF
size: .; D: .; V: TRBV25-1; CDR3: CASSEGNTIYF
size: .; D: .; V: TRBV6-5; CDR3: CASRGDMNTGELFF
size: .; D: .; V: TRBV30; CDR3: CAWSWGGKNIQYF
size: .; D: .; V: TRBV5-1; CDR3: CASSSGGSTTDTQYF
size: .; D: .; V: TRBV7-2; CDR3: CASSFIQGFEAFF
size: few; D: TRBD1; V: TRBV7-8; CDR3: CASRLQPTGGDFF